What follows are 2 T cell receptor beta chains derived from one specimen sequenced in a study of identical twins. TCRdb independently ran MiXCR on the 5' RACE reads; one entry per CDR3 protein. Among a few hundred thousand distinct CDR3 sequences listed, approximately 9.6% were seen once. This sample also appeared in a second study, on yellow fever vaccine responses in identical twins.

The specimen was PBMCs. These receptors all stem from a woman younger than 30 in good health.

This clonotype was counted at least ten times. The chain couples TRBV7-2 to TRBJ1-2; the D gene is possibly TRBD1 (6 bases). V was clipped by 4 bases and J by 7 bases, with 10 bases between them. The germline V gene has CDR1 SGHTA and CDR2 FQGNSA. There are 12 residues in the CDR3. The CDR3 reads CASSSPRGGYTF. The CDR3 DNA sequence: TGTGCCAGCAGCTCTCCCAGGGGTGGCTACACCTTC.

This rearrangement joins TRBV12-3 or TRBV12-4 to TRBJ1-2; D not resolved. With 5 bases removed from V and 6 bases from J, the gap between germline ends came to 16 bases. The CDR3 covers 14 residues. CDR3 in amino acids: CASSLTLYSDGYTF. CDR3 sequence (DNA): TGTGCCAGCAGTCTCACCCTATACAGTGATGGCTACACCTTC.